This T cell receptor (beta chain) was found in a study of early T cells in non-severe SARS-CoV-2 infection. Looking at the study overall: The study sequenced bulk RNA from unsorted whole blood, with chains unpaired.

As to this clonotype: Its cognate antigen is unknown.

Regarding the study as a whole: Anti-spike CD8 responses were favored in VDJdb matching, and private and CD4 specificities were missed.

This CDR3 contains 14 residues. The V gene's germline CDR1 is SQVTM and CDR2 ANQGSEA. The germline V and J ends were trimmed by 4 bases and 5 bases, with 16 bases remaining between them. Researchers tagged individual cDNA molecules with unique molecular identifiers. MiXCR, run by TCRdb on the 5' RACE reads, gives a single entry per CDR3 protein. The table includes 50,000 to 70,000 distinct CDR3 sequences, approximately 12% detected once. This receptor was taken from an adult who was a healthcare worker with PCR-confirmed SARS-CoV-2 infection or an uninfected control (not recorded which). Sequencing used whole blood. This chain connects TRBV29-1 to TRBJ2-3; possible D gene TRBD2, 7 bases. The CDR3 spells CSVVSGGAKDTQYF. CDR3 coding DNA: TGCAGCGTTGTAAGTGGGGGGGCCAAAGATACGCAGTATTTT.